This T cell receptor beta chain was profiled in a study of Graves' ophthalmopathy and Graves' hyperthyroidism. Study-wide context: Peripheral blood was collected at initial diagnosis, before any treatment.

RNA transcripts provided the template for amplifying TCR beta CDR3 regions. An opening RT-PCR round employed HTBI primers and preceded a second-round multiplex PCR. TCRdb re-analysed the multiplex PCR reads in MiXCR, keeping a single row per CDR3 protein. The sample shows 340,000 or so distinct CDR3 sequences, 15% to 20% of them seen only once. It was on clinical symptoms, serum thyroxine, TRAb, thyroid ultrasound and orbital computed tomography that diagnosis relied. The PBMCs used were ones drawn from about 9.7 ml of fresh peripheral blood. V gave up 8 bases and J gave up 5 bases; unmatched junction bases: 15. The germline gives CDR1 MNHEY, CDR2 SVGAGI. The CDR3 totals 15 residues. Study-level results: Ophthalmopathy could be told apart from stable hyperthyroidism by a 13-signature model (roughly 90% sensitivity, about 80% specificity).

The table lists this clonotype with many counts. Its target is unknown. The source of this sequence is an adult man with Graves' ophthalmopathy. The sequenced material came from peripheral blood. The chain recombines TRBV6-5 with TRBJ2-7; 7 bases match TRBD2. CDR3 loop: CASLRRVVGTNEQYF. In DNA, the CDR3 is TGTGCCAGCCTTCGAAGGGTTGTCGGGACTAACGAGCAGTACTTC.